A selection of T cell receptor beta chains follows, all from one sample in a study of glioma-infiltrating T cells after dendritic cell vaccination. Method: immunoSEQ multiplex PCR; TCRdb's copy keeps in-frame clones and lacks some. The data contain roughly 100,000 clones, around 89% of them singletons. The source material was blood, sampled after dendritic cell vaccination. These receptor sequences come from a human donor with glioblastoma. The CDR3 runs from the conserved cysteine through the conserved F or W. The order of the fields is J gene, D gene, V gene, clone size, CDR3 DNA, CDR3 protein. A D gene is named only where the DNA matches it firmly. Clone sizes are given selectively: once, few, many, or a class where the clone is expanded.

>TRBJ1-2|TRBD1|TRBV27|NA
TGTGCCAGCAGTCCGGCCGGACAGGGGGGGGACTATGGCTACACCTTC
CASSPAGQGGDYGYTF
>TRBJ2-1|TRBD2|TRBV5-1|once
TGCGCCAGCAGTCCTAGCGGGAGCGTCTCCTACAATGAGCAGTTCTTC
CASSPSGSVSYNEQFF
>TRBJ1-3|NA|TRBV5-4|NA
TGTGCCAGCAGCTTGTATGGGGCGTCTGGAAACACCATATATTTT
CASSLYGASGNTIYF
>TRBJ2-7|TRBD2|TRBV6-6|NA
TGTGCCAGCAGTTATCCCTCTAGCGGGATCTCCTACGAGCAGTACTTC
CASSYPSSGISYEQYF
>TRBJ1-1|TRBD1|TRBV9|NA
TGTGCCAGCACCCCGGGACAGGGTGTGAACACTGAAGCTTTCTTT
CASTPGQGVNTEAFF
>TRBJ2-7|NA|TRBV18|NA
TGTGCCAGCTCATCAAGGGGTTCCTACGAGCAGTACTTC
CASSSRGSYEQYF
>TRBJ2-7|NA|TRBV9|NA
TGTGCCAGCAGCGTGCGGGTGAATGGCGAGCAGTACTTC
CASSVRVNGEQYF
>TRBJ2-7|TRBD1|TRBV18|NA
TGTGCCAGCTCGGGGACAGGGAACTACGAGCAGTACTTC
CASSGTGNYEQYF
>TRBJ2-7|TRBD1|TRBV2|NA
TGTGCCAGCAAGGAGGACAGGGCCACCTACGAGCAGTACTTC
CASKEDRATYEQYF
>TRBJ1-6|TRBD1|TRBV7-3|NA
TGTGCCAGCAGCTCGACAGGGGGAAGAAATTCACCCCTCCACTTT
CASSSTGGRNSPLHF